This TCR beta chain comes out of a study of CD8+ T cells in alopecia areata. Study in general: Tofacitinib therapy lasting 6 to 18 months was followed by 6 months off drug.

General study results and limits: Scalp sequencing also captures normal skin's resident alphabeta T cells. Lesional scalp exceeded normal scalp in clonality, especially in alopecia totalis/universalis.

The CDR3 contains 18 residues. CDR1 is SGHRS, CDR2 YFSETQ, per germline. V gave up 4 bases and J gave up 1 base; unmatched junction bases: 16. Both peripheral blood and punch biopsies of lesional scalp skin were obtained from patients who had alopecia areata. Sequencing relied on a cDNA template that was reverse transcribed from extracted RNA. Here immunoSEQ multiplex PCR was the method, and the copy in TCRdb shows in-frame clones only, minus some. The sample lists 150,000 or so clones, roughly 50% seen once, with less than 8% in the top ten. On this clone itself: Its antigen is not known.

The receptor comes from a human donor with alopecia areata. Sequencing input: CD4+ T cells sorted from blood. The J gene is TRBJ1-1, the V gene TRBV5-1; 7 nucleotides match TRBD1. CDR3 region: CASSLPPGGQTRNTEAFF. The DNA for the CDR3 is TGCGCCAGCAGCCTGCCTCCGGGGGGACAGACCAGGAACACTGAAGCTTTCTTT.